This T cell receptor (beta chain) was observed in a study of response to subunit inactivated influenza vaccine. Germline V CDR1 and CDR2: MGHRA, YSYEKL. The CDR3 spans 15 residues. The V segment lost 5 bases and the J segment 6 bases; nucleotides outside the gene matches: 9. TCRdb re-called the RT-PCR reads with MiXCR, one entry per CDR3 protein. The sample yields approximately 500,000 distinct CDR3 sequences, over 10% seen once. This clonotype was picked up a small number of times. The sequence was obtained from a man aged 45 to 65 who received an inactivated influenza vaccine. The specimen was PBMCs from blood, collected roughly 6 weeks after vaccination. The gene calls are TRBV4-1 and TRBJ1-2; 10 positions agree with TRBD1. For the CDR3, the DNA is TGCGCCAGCAGCTCGCCGGGACAGGGGAAGGATGGCTACACCTTC. It codes for CASSSPGQGKDGYTF.